A selection of T cell receptor beta chains follows, all from one sample in a study of low-dose radiotherapy and immunotherapy resistance in tumors. TCRdb fed the reads into MiXCR, producing one record per CDR3 protein. The sample lists about 100,000 distinct CDR3 sequences, roughly 20% occurring once. This material consisted of PBMCs, taken after low-dose radiotherapy plus immunotherapy. The receptors here all came from a male donor with prostate cancer. CDR3s leave out the opening cysteine and the closing phenylalanine or tryptophan. Clone size is given for some rows only: seen once, a few or many times, or a class if the clone is expanded.

abundance: many; j_gene: TRBJ1-6; v_gene: TRBV5-8; CDR3aa: ASSSILGPAWNSPLH
abundance: few; j_gene: TRBJ2-1; v_gene: TRBV10-3; CDR3aa: AISAPPYGSNNEQF
abundance: many; j_gene: TRBJ1-4; v_gene: TRBV27; CDR3aa: ASSPRTGSTNEKLF
abundance: many; j_gene: TRBJ1-5; v_gene: TRBV2; CDR3aa: ASSPGVGDQPQH
abundance: NA; j_gene: TRBJ2-3; v_gene: TRBV6-5; CDR3aa: ASSRGGVDTQY
abundance: many; j_gene: TRBJ2-1; v_gene: TRBV11-2; CDR3aa: AAPRGLPNEQF
abundance: many; j_gene: TRBJ1-2; v_gene: TRBV7-9; CDR3aa: ASSYPGTGNMGYT
abundance: NA; j_gene: TRBJ2-1; v_gene: TRBV7-8; CDR3aa: ASSRSGSGAYNEQF
abundance: many; j_gene: TRBJ1-5; v_gene: TRBV15; CDR3aa: ATSRFGIRTHYQPQH
abundance: many; j_gene: TRBJ1-1; v_gene: TRBV2; CDR3aa: ASSGLEAF
abundance: NA; j_gene: TRBJ1-2; v_gene: TRBV5-1; CDR3aa: ASSPPGQPTYGYT
abundance: many; j_gene: TRBJ1-1; v_gene: TRBV11-2; CDR3aa: ASSLERMNTEAF
abundance: many; j_gene: TRBJ2-1; v_gene: TRBV2; CDR3aa: ASIPEGVSYNEQF
abundance: many; j_gene: TRBJ2-3; v_gene: TRBV11-2; CDR3aa: ASSLDLDRGFTDTQY
abundance: many; j_gene: TRBJ2-7; v_gene: TRBV30; CDR3aa: AWSGGGGSYEQY
abundance: many; j_gene: TRBJ1-1; v_gene: TRBV6-2/TRBV6-3; CDR3aa: ASSYLPHTEAF
abundance: many; j_gene: TRBJ2-5; v_gene: TRBV29-1; CDR3aa: SVEGLAGWTQY
abundance: NA; j_gene: TRBJ2-1; v_gene: TRBV5-8; CDR3aa: ASSLAGTSGAYNEQF
abundance: few; j_gene: TRBJ1-3; v_gene: TRBV29-1; CDR3aa: SVAGTGSGNTIY
abundance: many; j_gene: TRBJ2-2; v_gene: TRBV15; CDR3aa: ATSRDYGTTNTGELF
abundance: many; j_gene: TRBJ2-1; v_gene: TRBV6-2/TRBV6-3; CDR3aa: ASRGSASNEQF
abundance: NA; j_gene: TRBJ2-5; v_gene: TRBV28; CDR3aa: ASRRGGETQY
abundance: few; j_gene: TRBJ1-1; v_gene: TRBV20-1; CDR3aa: SLQGNTEAF
abundance: many; j_gene: TRBJ1-1; v_gene: TRBV5-1; CDR3aa: ASSGGTGRTTEAF
abundance: many; j_gene: TRBJ2-7; v_gene: TRBV6-5; CDR3aa: ASGAGSYEQY
abundance: many; j_gene: TRBJ1-4; v_gene: TRBV4-2; CDR3aa: ASSLEGRGATNEKLF
abundance: many; j_gene: TRBJ2-7; v_gene: TRBV3-1; CDR3aa: ASSRDTFSYEQY